There are a few counts of the clone carrying this T cell receptor (beta chain). There are 13 residues in the CDR3. CDR1 MNHEY and CDR2 SMNVEV come from the germline V gene (reference sequence). The V end was cut by 7 bases, the J end by 1 base, with 11 bases between. Sequenced by immunoSEQ multiplex PCR; TCRdb stores in-frame clones only, minus some. The sample lists approximately 150,000 clones, about 76% seen once, with around 8.4% in the top ten. The sample comes from a study of blood T cell repertoires in COVID-19. Material: peripheral blood. The TCR originated in a human donor in a cohort sampled during active COVID-19. V usage is TRBV27 and J usage is TRBJ2-7, with a weak D call TRBD1 (5 bases). DNA for the CDR3: TGTGCCAGCACTCCCACAGGATCCTACGAGCAGTACTTC. This encodes CASTPTGSYEQYF.